The TCR beta chain under discussion was sequenced for a study of PD-1 blockade in classical Hodgkin lymphoma. The time point: newly diagnosed, previously untreated cHL patient sample. With magnetic negative selection, CD4+ T cells were purified from PBMCs that had been thawed. Newly diagnosed classical Hodgkin lymphoma PBMCs, still untreated, provided the comparison samples. A word on this clone: Its antigen is not known.

Study-wide points: It was reported that newly diagnosed patients had less baseline TCR diversity than healthy donors. There remain no defined causes for the repertoire differences, which possibly reflect disease activity or prior therapy.

Trimming shortened V by 5 bases and J by 1 base, and 14 bases separated the two germline ends. Germline V gene data show CDR1 as LNHNV and CDR2 as YYDKDF (reference sequence). The CDR3 has 15 residues. The table came from immunoSEQ multiplex PCR; TCRdb's copy has only in-frame clones and leaves some out. The sample contains 15,000 to 17,000 clones, around 84% of which appear only once. This rearrangement joins TRBV15 to TRBJ2-5; D uncertain. The material sequenced was CD4+ T cells from blood. The TCR sequence derives from a human donor with classical Hodgkin lymphoma. The CDR3 DNA reads TGTGCCACCAGCTTGAGGACGGGCACCCAAGAGACCCAGTACTTC. As protein: CATSLRTGTQETQYF.